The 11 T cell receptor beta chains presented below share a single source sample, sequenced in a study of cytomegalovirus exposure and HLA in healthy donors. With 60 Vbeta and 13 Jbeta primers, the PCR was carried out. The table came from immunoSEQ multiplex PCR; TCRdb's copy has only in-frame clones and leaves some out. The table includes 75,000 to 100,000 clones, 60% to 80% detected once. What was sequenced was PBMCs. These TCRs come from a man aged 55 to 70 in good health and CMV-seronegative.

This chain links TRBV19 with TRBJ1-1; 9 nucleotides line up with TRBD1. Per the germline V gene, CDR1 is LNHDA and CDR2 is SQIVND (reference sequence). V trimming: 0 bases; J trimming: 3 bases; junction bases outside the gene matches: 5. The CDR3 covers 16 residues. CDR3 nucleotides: TGTGCCAGTAGTATAGATACCGGGACAGGGTACACTGAAGCTTTCTTT. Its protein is CASSIDTGTGYTEAFF.

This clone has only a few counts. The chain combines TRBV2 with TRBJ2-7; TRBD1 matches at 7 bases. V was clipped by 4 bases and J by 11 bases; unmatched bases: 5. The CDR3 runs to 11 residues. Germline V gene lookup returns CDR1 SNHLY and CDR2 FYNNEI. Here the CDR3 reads CASSAGTAKYF. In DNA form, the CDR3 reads TGTGCCAGCAGTGCCGGGACAGCTAAGTACTTC.

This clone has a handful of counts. The CDR3 sequence: CASSLEAGVYNEQFF. Here the CDR3 DNA reads TGCGCCAGCAGCTTGGAAGCGGGGGTTTACAATGAGCAGTTCTTC. V gene TRBV5-1 combines with J gene TRBJ2-1; 8 bases are shared with TRBD2. The germline CDR1 and CDR2 sequences are SGHRS and YFSETQ. The CDR3 is 15 amino acids. J was trimmed by 4 bases and V by 0 bases; bases with no gene match: 3.

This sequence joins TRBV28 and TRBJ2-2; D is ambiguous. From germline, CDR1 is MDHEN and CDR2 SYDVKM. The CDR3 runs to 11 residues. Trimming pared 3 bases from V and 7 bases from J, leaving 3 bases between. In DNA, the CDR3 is TGTGCCAGCAGTTTCGTCGGGGAGCTGTTTTTT. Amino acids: CASSFVGELFF.

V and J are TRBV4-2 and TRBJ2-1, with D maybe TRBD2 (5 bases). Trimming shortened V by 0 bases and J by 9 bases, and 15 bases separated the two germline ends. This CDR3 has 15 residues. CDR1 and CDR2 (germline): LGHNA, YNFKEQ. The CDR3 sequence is CASSQDEGVAVEQFF. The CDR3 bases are TGTGCCAGCAGCCAAGATGAGGGAGTAGCTGTTGAGCAGTTCTTC.

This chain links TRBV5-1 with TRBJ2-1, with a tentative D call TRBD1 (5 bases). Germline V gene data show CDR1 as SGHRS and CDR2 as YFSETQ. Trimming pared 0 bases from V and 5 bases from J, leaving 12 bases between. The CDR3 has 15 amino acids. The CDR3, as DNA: TGCGCCAGCAGCTTGGTTGCAGGGAACAACAATGAGCAGTTCTTC. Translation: CASSLVAGNNNEQFF.

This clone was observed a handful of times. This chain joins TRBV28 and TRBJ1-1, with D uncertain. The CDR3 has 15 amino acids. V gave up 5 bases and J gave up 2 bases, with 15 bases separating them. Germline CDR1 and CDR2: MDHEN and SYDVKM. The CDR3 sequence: CASSTPGIVNTEAFF. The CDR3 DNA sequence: TGTGCCAGCAGTACCCCGGGGATTGTAAACACTGAAGCTTTCTTT.

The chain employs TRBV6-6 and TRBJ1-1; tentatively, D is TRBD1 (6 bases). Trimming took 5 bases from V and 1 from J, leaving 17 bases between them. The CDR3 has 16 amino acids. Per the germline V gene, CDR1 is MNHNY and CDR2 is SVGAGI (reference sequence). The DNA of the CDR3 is TGTGCCAGCAGTCCCCGGGGGGGGGCTACGAACACTGAAGCTTTCTTT. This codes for CASSPRGGATNTEAFF.

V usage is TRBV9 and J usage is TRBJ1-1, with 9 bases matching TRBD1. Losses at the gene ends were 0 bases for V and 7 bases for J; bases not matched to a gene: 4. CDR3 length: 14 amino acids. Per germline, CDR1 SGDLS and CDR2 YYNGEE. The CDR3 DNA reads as TGTGCCAGCAGCGTAGCCGGGACAGGGTATGAAGCTTTCTTT. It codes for CASSVAGTGYEAFF.

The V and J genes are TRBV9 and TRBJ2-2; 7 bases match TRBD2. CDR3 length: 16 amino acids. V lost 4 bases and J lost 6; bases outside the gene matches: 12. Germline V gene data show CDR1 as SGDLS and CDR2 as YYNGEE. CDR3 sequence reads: CASSPSGGSIAGELFF. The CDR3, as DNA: TGTGCCAGCAGCCCCTCGGGCGGGAGTATCGCCGGGGAGCTGTTTTTT. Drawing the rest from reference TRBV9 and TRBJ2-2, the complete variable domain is DSGVTQTPKHLITATGQRVTLRCSPRSGDLSVYWYQQSLDQGLQFLIQYYNGEERAKGNILERFSAQQFPDLHSELNLSSLELGDSALYFCASSPSGGSIAGELFFGEGSRLTVL.

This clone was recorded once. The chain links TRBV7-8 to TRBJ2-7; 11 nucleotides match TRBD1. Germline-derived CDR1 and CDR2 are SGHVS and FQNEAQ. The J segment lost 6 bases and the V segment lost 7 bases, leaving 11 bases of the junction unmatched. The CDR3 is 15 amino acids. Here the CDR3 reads CASILRDRGVTEQYF. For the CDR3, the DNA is TGTGCCAGCATACTCCGGGACAGGGGGGTTACCGAGCAGTACTTC.